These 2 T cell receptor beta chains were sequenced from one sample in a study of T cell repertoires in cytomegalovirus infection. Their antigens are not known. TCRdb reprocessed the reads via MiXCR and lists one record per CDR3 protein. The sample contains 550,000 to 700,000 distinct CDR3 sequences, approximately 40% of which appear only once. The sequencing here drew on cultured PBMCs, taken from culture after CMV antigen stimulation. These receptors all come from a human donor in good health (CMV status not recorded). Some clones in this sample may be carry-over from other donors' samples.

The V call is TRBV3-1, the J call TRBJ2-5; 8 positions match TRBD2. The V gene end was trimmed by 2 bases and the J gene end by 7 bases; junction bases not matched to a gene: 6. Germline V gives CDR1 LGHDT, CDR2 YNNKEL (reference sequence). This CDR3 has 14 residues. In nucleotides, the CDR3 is TGTGCCAGCAGCCAAACAACTAGCGGAGGGACCCAGTACTTC. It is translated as CASSQTTSGGTQYF.

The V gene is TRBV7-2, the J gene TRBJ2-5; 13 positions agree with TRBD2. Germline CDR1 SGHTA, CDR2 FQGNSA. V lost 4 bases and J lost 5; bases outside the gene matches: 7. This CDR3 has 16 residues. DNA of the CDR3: TGTGCCAGCAGCTCGACTAGCGGGAGGATCGGGGAGACCCAGTACTTC. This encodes CASSSTSGRIGETQYF.